Sequencing of this T cell receptor beta chain was carried out in a study of blood T cell repertoires in COVID-19. Assay used: immunoSEQ multiplex PCR; TCRdb lists only in-frame clones, some missing. The data contain about 29,000 clones, under 80% of them singletons. The CDR3 totals 15 residues. The germline V gene has CDR1 SGHRS and CDR2 YFSETQ. V was cut by 4 bases and J by 1 base, with 13 bases left in between. This TCR derives from a woman aged 70-85 years with active or convalescent COVID-19. The specimen sequenced was peripheral blood. The chain joins TRBV5-1 to TRBJ2-3; D is perhaps TRBD1 (6 bases). The CDR3 loop is CASSGESGGTDTQYF. DNA for the CDR3: TGCGCCAGCAGCGGCGAATCAGGGGGCACAGATACGCAGTATTTT.